The subject of this entry is one T cell receptor (beta chain). Its binding antigen is unknown. Qualities for individual bases were not recorded, and no much larger clone is one base off. This sample is drawn from a study of T cells after yellow fever vaccination (dated by TCRdb to about 2019). Describing the broader study: The SMART-Seq v4 Ultra Low Input RNA kit was used to prepare libraries from fractions with low cell numbers. Bulk TCR alpha and beta repertoires were sequenced longitudinally to track T-cell clones before and after primary and booster YFV17D yellow fever vaccination. The cohort comprised two healthy male donors, one aged 18 to 30 and one aged 30 to 40 years. Blood was drawn at multiple timepoints before and after primary and secondary immunization, with bulk PBMC replicates and cell subsets isolated.

Synthesis of TCR cDNA relied on 5'RACE template switching, a step that introduced a universal primer site along with unique molecular identifiers. Priming of cDNA synthesis was performed from both the TCR alpha and TCR beta constant segments. Two PCR steps were used to amplify libraries, with sample barcodes and sequencing adapters being added in the second step. Sequencing of libraries was performed on Illumina HiSeq 2500 (2x100 bp) or NovaSeq (2x150 bp). Turning to the authors' computational methods: MIGEC was used to demultiplex reads and collapse the reads into UMI consensus sequences, and MiXCR was used for V(D)J alignment. Vaccine-responding clonotypes were defined with edgeR using replicate PBMC samples, requiring FDR below 0.01 and a log2 fold change above 5 up to day 15. Each bulk clonotype was labeled CD4 or CD8 based on which sequenced repertoire, CD4 or CD8, contained the clonotype at higher abundance. Starting from the raw public reads, TCRdb applied fastp trimming at Q25, assembled clones with MiXCR and retained in-frame beta chains. All rows with the same CDR3 protein become a single entry with the most common DNA and genes. The V and J calls were determined by TCRdb, not by the authors. Recorded for this sample are around 360,000 distinct CDR3 sequences; about 9.9% of them occurred a single time. The top ten constitute 15% to 20% of the sample.

What the authors observed across the whole study: FACS-sorted repertoires could contain abundant contaminating clonotypes from the bulk population, so computational filtering was required. Most clones expanded after primary vaccination were re-detected after the booster (almost 97% of CD4 and around nine tenths of CD8), suggesting broad memory maintenance. Only a couple of donors were included in the study, so the extent to which the findings can be generalized is limited. The secondary T-cell response was weaker than the primary response but faster, peaking on day 5 instead of day 15. A small share of clonotypes occurred in both CD4 and CD8 compartments, likely arising from convergent recombination.

From its cysteine to its phenylalanine, the CDR3 spans 15 amino acids. The read is trimmed to its CDR3 DNA, 45 bases read in frame from base 1. In the germline V gene, CDR1 corresponds to MNHNS and CDR2 to SASEGT. V loses 5 bases of germline sequence and J loses 5 bases, and the interval between the two ends is 19 bases. The treatment or condition label on this specimen signifies: live attenuated yellow fever vaccine strain. Two biological replicates of bulk PBMCs were collected at each blood-draw timepoint. PBMCs were isolated from peripheral blood using a standard Ficoll-Paque protocol. RNA was extracted with TriZol from bulk PBMCs, CD4 and CD8 fractions, and dextramer-positive and dextramer-negative fractions.

This receptor chain uses TRBV6-1 and TRBJ2-7, with TRBD1 tentatively as D gene (6 bases match). This clonotype originated in a man between 18 and 29 years old who received the YFV17D yellow fever vaccine. The sample here was PBMCs, taken on the day of the first yellow fever vaccination. The CDR3 amino acid sequence is: CASSPRNRAINEQYF. In nucleotide form, the sequence is TGTGCCAGCAGTCCACGCAACAGGGCTATCAACGAGCAGTACTTC.